These T cell receptor beta chains were read from a single sample in a study of cytomegalovirus exposure and HLA in healthy donors. Generated by immunoSEQ multiplex PCR, the TCRdb table keeps only in-frame clones and is missing some. The table records approximately 100,000 clones, around three quarters of them present only once. The sample taken for sequencing was PBMCs. The receptors originated from a human donor in good health. CDR3s leave out the opening cysteine and the closing phenylalanine or tryptophan.

cdr3_aa v_call
ASSPGQGGSGNTIY TRBV7-2
ASSATGTAMNTEAF TRBV9
ASSPNSGGGTYEQY TRBV7-9
ASSTGLAGSTDTQY TRBV19
ASTLRQGYYEQY TRBV28
ASSQTGAGELF TRBV4-1
ASSLVQGLGT TRBV11-2
ASSLVQNTEAF TRBV7-2
SVRQNTYEQY TRBV29-1
ASSFKLWGAYEQY TRBV28
ASSQDRGGTEAF TRBV5-6
ASSITGTSGGLISYEQY TRBV19
ASSQEDLAGVVGELF TRBV4-1
ASSLVQAYEQY TRBV11-1
ASSVEAGGRTDTQY TRBV9
ASSGGRANEKLF TRBV6-1
ASSPHGGAVSSNQPQH TRBV4-2
ASSSGTITEETQY TRBV7-9
ASIETGWREKLF TRBV6-1
ASSSGQGDVYEQY TRBV27
ASSSNRPGAAYEKLF TRBV5-4
ATSRVYGTASHMNTEAF TRBV15
QPATYRGQRGRTDTQY TRBV18
AWRAGLAGGQY TRBV30
AWSADRAFSGNTIY TRBV30
ASSVGPGTEAF TRBV9
ASSIWWRQETQY TRBV19
ATSRGQQGRNTGELF TRBV15
SGTLSGSGAF TRBV29-1
SATTGPYEQY TRBV29-1
ASSVAFGVNEQY TRBV9
ASSLFGGSGELF TRBV7-9
ASSVRQGINEQY TRBV5-1
ASSARESGGLEAF TRBV7-9
AWSASREGFGNTIY TRBV30
ASKGLAGTEAF TRBV6-1
ASVPNRGGRNEQF TRBV2
ASSLQGTDNSPLH TRBV7-8
ASSQDLAGDLTDTQY TRBV4-3
ASSLWGGGPGGYT TRBV27
ASSVATGTGELF TRBV9
AWGFSGGARKNEQF TRBV30
ASSLGSQGNYGYT TRBV5-4
ASSVERADSYEQY TRBV9
ASSSLTRGETQY TRBV7-2
ASSRLSAHEQY TRBV14
ASSLVTGGALGEQY TRBV7-8
ASSLDGTYEQY TRBV5-1
ASSLAGPTDTQY TRBV5-4
ASIKAGRLGYGYT TRBV19
ASSESGTGNTIY TRBV5-6
ASIPGGVGKNIQY TRBV28
ASSRDRGRTGELF TRBV6-1
ASSFKPTTSGIGYEQY TRBV5-1
ASTGPGGKLNEQF TRBV6-5